This is a list of T cell receptor beta chains from one sample in a study of blood T cell repertoires in COVID-19. The protocol was immunoSEQ multiplex PCR, while the TCRdb copy is restricted to in-frame clones and leaves out a portion. The table records a few hundred thousand clones, roughly 80% of them present only once. The sample was peripheral blood. The receptor source for this set is an elderly woman with acute or convalescent COVID-19. CDR3s include the opening cysteine and the closing phenylalanine or tryptophan. A D gene is named only where the DNA matches it firmly. For some rows the clone size is stated as once, few or many, or as a class when expanded; others skip it.

J gene: TRBJ1-2; D gene: TRBD1; clone size: .; V gene: TRBV10-3; CDR3 DNA: TGTGCCATCAGTGACCGGGACAGGGGGTCCTATGGCTACACCTTC; CDR3 protein: CAISDRDRGSYGYTF
J gene: TRBJ2-1; D gene: .; clone size: .; V gene: TRBV29-1; CDR3 DNA: TGCAGCGTTGAGGGAGGCGGCGGCAACGGATTCAATGAGCAGTTCTTC; CDR3 protein: CSVEGGGGNGFNEQFF
J gene: TRBJ1-2; D gene: TRBD1; clone size: .; V gene: TRBV15; CDR3 DNA: TGTGCCACCAGCAGGGAGACAGGGTGGAGTGGCTACACCTTC; CDR3 protein: CATSRETGWSGYTF
J gene: TRBJ1-2; D gene: TRBD1; clone size: .; V gene: TRBV27; CDR3 DNA: TGTGCCAGCAGTTTCACAGGGGGGAACTATGGCTACACCTTC; CDR3 protein: CASSFTGGNYGYTF
J gene: TRBJ1-2; D gene: TRBD1; clone size: .; V gene: TRBV7-9; CDR3 DNA: TGTGCCAGCAGCTTTGGGACAGAGGATGGCTACACCTTC; CDR3 protein: CASSFGTEDGYTF
J gene: TRBJ1-1; D gene: .; clone size: .; V gene: TRBV4-2; CDR3 DNA: TGTGCCAGCAGCCTCAATGGGGGGGTGAACACTGAAGCTTTCTTT; CDR3 protein: CASSLNGGVNTEAFF
J gene: TRBJ2-1; D gene: .; clone size: .; V gene: TRBV5-4; CDR3 DNA: TGTGCCAGCAGCCGGCAGGGGGGACTCAATGAGCAGTTCTTC; CDR3 protein: CASSRQGGLNEQFF
J gene: TRBJ1-2; D gene: TRBD1; clone size: .; V gene: TRBV7-2; CDR3 DNA: TGTGCCAGCAGCTCGCCAGCCCGACAGGGAACTAACTATGGCTACACCTTC; CDR3 protein: CASSSPARQGTNYGYTF
J gene: TRBJ1-6; D gene: .; clone size: .; V gene: TRBV30; CDR3 DNA: TGTGCCTGGACGCGGGATTCACCCCTCCACTTT; CDR3 protein: CAWTRDSPLHF
J gene: TRBJ1-6; D gene: TRBD1; clone size: .; V gene: TRBV5-4; CDR3 DNA: TGTGCCAGCAGCTCGGTGACAGGGGGCTCCAATTCACCCCTCCACTTT; CDR3 protein: CASSSVTGGSNSPLHF
J gene: TRBJ1-3; D gene: .; clone size: .; V gene: TRBV7-8; CDR3 DNA: TGTGCCAGCAGCTTAGAGGCCCCAGGGACAAGAACTGGAAACACCATATATTTT; CDR3 protein: CASSLEAPGTRTGNTIYF
J gene: TRBJ2-2; D gene: .; clone size: .; V gene: TRBV2; CDR3 DNA: TGTGCCAGCAGGGAGGCGGACTTCGGGGCCGGGGAGCTGTTTTTT; CDR3 protein: CASREADFGAGELFF
J gene: TRBJ2-3; D gene: TRBD2; clone size: .; V gene: TRBV6-1; CDR3 DNA: TGTGCCAGCAGTGAACGAGCGGGGAGCACAGATACGCAGTATTTT; CDR3 protein: CASSERAGSTDTQYF
J gene: TRBJ2-7; D gene: TRBD2; clone size: .; V gene: TRBV18; CDR3 DNA: TGTGCCAGCTCACCACCGGGCGGGGGGATCGGCGGCGAGCAGTACTTC; CDR3 protein: CASSPPGGGIGGEQYF
J gene: TRBJ1-2; D gene: .; clone size: .; V gene: TRBV2; CDR3 DNA: TGTGCCAGCAGTGAAGCGCGTCTGGGGGCGAAAGGCTACACCTTC; CDR3 protein: CASSEARLGAKGYTF
J gene: TRBJ1-2; D gene: .; clone size: few; V gene: TRBV6-4; CDR3 DNA: TGTGCCAGCAGTTCTCCCCCGGGACAAGTTAACTATGGCTACACCTTC; CDR3 protein: CASSSPPGQVNYGYTF
J gene: TRBJ2-5; D gene: .; clone size: .; V gene: TRBV5-1; CDR3 DNA: TGCGCCAGCAGCTTTCAGGGATGGGAGACCCAGTACTTC; CDR3 protein: CASSFQGWETQYF
J gene: TRBJ1-4; D gene: .; clone size: few; V gene: TRBV7-9; CDR3 DNA: TGTGCCAGCAGCTTATTTCAGGGTCCCTTTAATGAAAAACTGTTTTTT; CDR3 protein: CASSLFQGPFNEKLFF
J gene: TRBJ1-1; D gene: TRBD1; clone size: few; V gene: TRBV7-9; CDR3 DNA: TGTGCCAGCAGCCGACAGGGGGCAAGTTTGGCTTTCTTT; CDR3 protein: CASSRQGASLAFF
J gene: TRBJ2-5; D gene: .; clone size: once; V gene: TRBV14; CDR3 DNA: TGTGCCAGCAGCCAACTGCAGGGGTACCAAGAGACCCAGTACTTC; CDR3 protein: CASSQLQGYQETQYF
J gene: TRBJ2-1; D gene: TRBD1; clone size: .; V gene: TRBV5-6; CDR3 DNA: TGTGCCAGCAGCTTGGTTGGACAGGACTTCTACAATGAGCAGTTCTTC; CDR3 protein: CASSLVGQDFYNEQFF
J gene: TRBJ1-2; D gene: TRBD1; clone size: .; V gene: TRBV3-1/TRBV3-2; CDR3 DNA: TGTGCCAGCAGCTTTAAGACAGGGGGCAACTATGGCTACACCTTC; CDR3 protein: CASSFKTGGNYGYTF
J gene: TRBJ1-5; D gene: .; clone size: .; V gene: TRBV6-6; CDR3 DNA: TGTGCCAGCAGTTACCTCGCCGGGGCAGGGGAGCCCCAGCATTTT; CDR3 protein: CASSYLAGAGEPQHF
J gene: TRBJ2-2; D gene: .; clone size: once; V gene: TRBV19; CDR3 DNA: TGTGCCAGTAGTGTCGACAGGAGGAACACCGGGGAGCTGTTTTTT; CDR3 protein: CASSVDRRNTGELFF
J gene: TRBJ2-2; D gene: .; clone size: .; V gene: TRBV27; CDR3 DNA: TGTGCCAGCAGTCAGATAGCGGACACCGGGGAGCTGTTTTTT; CDR3 protein: CASSQIADTGELFF
J gene: TRBJ2-3; D gene: TRBD2; clone size: .; V gene: TRBV11-3; CDR3 DNA: TGTGCCAGCAGCGGACTAGCTCCAGATACGCAGTATTTT; CDR3 protein: CASSGLAPDTQYF
J gene: TRBJ2-7; D gene: .; clone size: many; V gene: TRBV27; CDR3 DNA: TGTGCCAGCAGATCAAAGAGATACGAGCAGTACTTC; CDR3 protein: CASRSKRYEQYF
J gene: TRBJ2-7; D gene: .; clone size: .; V gene: TRBV5-1; CDR3 DNA: TGCGCCAGCAGCTTGGGTCCGGGCTACGAGCAGTACTTC; CDR3 protein: CASSLGPGYEQYF
J gene: TRBJ1-1; D gene: .; clone size: .; V gene: TRBV5-1; CDR3 DNA: TGCGCCAGCAGCTTAAATGGAGTCTACACTGAAGCTTTCTTT; CDR3 protein: CASSLNGVYTEAFF
J gene: TRBJ2-2; D gene: .; clone size: .; V gene: TRBV9; CDR3 DNA: TGTGCCAGCAGCGTCCGTAGCGCTTCGAACACCGGGGAGCTGTTTTTT; CDR3 protein: CASSVRSASNTGELFF
J gene: TRBJ2-7; D gene: TRBD1; clone size: few; V gene: TRBV10-3; CDR3 DNA: TGTGCCATCAGTGAGAGGGGACAGGGGGCAGGTGGGGAGTACTTC; CDR3 protein: CAISERGQGAGGEYF
J gene: TRBJ1-2; D gene: .; clone size: .; V gene: TRBV7-2; CDR3 DNA: TGTGCCAGCAGCAAGGACAGATGGGGCTACACCTTC; CDR3 protein: CASSKDRWGYTF
J gene: TRBJ1-2; D gene: .; clone size: once; V gene: TRBV3-1/TRBV3-2; CDR3 DNA: TGTGCCAGCAGCCAGAGGGCAGTCTATGGCTACACCTTC; CDR3 protein: CASSQRAVYGYTF
J gene: TRBJ1-2; D gene: .; clone size: .; V gene: TRBV6-5; CDR3 DNA: TGTGCCAGCAGCCTCGAGGCCTACACCTTC; CDR3 protein: CASSLEAYTF
J gene: TRBJ1-6; D gene: TRBD1; clone size: .; V gene: TRBV7-2; CDR3 DNA: TGTGCCAGCAGCTTAAATTCGGCAGGGGGGTCACCCCTCCACTTT; CDR3 protein: CASSLNSAGGSPLHF
J gene: TRBJ1-1; D gene: .; clone size: .; V gene: TRBV30; CDR3 DNA: TGTGCCTGGAGTGTATTCGTAGGAGACGAAACGAACACTGAAGCTTTCTTT; CDR3 protein: CAWSVFVGDETNTEAFF
J gene: TRBJ1-6; D gene: .; clone size: .; V gene: TRBV9; CDR3 DNA: TGTGCCAGCAGCGCCTCAGGGAGGTGGTCACCCCTCCACTTT; CDR3 protein: CASSASGRWSPLHF
J gene: TRBJ2-4; D gene: TRBD2; clone size: .; V gene: TRBV3-1/TRBV3-2; CDR3 DNA: TGTGCCAGCAGCCAAGTAGGCGGGGGAGCCAAAAACATTCAGTACTTC; CDR3 protein: CASSQVGGGAKNIQYF
J gene: TRBJ1-4; D gene: TRBD1; clone size: .; V gene: TRBV28; CDR3 DNA: TGTGCCAGCACCTCTAGACAGGGGGGAAGGGAAAAACTGTTTTTT; CDR3 protein: CASTSRQGGREKLFF
J gene: TRBJ1-2; D gene: .; clone size: .; V gene: TRBV5-6; CDR3 DNA: TGTGCCAGCAGCTTGGGAGGGGGGGCGCAAGGCTACACCTTC; CDR3 protein: CASSLGGGAQGYTF
J gene: TRBJ1-1; D gene: TRBD1; clone size: .; V gene: TRBV19; CDR3 DNA: TGTGCCAGTAGTAGTAGACAGGGACCGAACACTGAAGCTTTCTTT; CDR3 protein: CASSSRQGPNTEAFF
J gene: TRBJ2-2; D gene: .; clone size: .; V gene: TRBV15; CDR3 DNA: TGTGCCACCAGCAGAAGACTGGCTAACACCGGGGAGCTGTTTTTT; CDR3 protein: CATSRRLANTGELFF
J gene: TRBJ2-7; D gene: TRBD1; clone size: .; V gene: TRBV5-1; CDR3 DNA: TGCGCCAGCAGCTTGGCCGGACAGGGGTTACACGAGCAGTACTTC; CDR3 protein: CASSLAGQGLHEQYF
J gene: TRBJ1-2; D gene: .; clone size: few; V gene: TRBV5-1; CDR3 DNA: TGCGCCAGCAGCTTGGAGGGCCGAGGGTACACCTTC; CDR3 protein: CASSLEGRGYTF